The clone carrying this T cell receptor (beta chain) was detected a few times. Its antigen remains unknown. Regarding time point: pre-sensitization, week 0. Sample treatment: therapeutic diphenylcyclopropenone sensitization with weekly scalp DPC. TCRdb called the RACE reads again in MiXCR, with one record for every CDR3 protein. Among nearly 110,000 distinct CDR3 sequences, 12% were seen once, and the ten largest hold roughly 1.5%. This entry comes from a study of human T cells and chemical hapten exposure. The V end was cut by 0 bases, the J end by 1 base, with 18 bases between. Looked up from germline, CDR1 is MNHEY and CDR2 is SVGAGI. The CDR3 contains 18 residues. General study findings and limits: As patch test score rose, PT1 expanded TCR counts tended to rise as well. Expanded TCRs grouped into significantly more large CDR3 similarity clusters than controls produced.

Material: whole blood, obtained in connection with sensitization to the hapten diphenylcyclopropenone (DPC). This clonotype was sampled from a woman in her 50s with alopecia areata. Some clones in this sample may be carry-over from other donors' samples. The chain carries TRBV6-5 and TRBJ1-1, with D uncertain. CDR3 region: CASSYSTGPRFWNTEAFF. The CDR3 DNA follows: TGTGCCAGCAGTTACTCCACCGGGCCCCGATTCTGGAACACTGAAGCTTTCTTT.